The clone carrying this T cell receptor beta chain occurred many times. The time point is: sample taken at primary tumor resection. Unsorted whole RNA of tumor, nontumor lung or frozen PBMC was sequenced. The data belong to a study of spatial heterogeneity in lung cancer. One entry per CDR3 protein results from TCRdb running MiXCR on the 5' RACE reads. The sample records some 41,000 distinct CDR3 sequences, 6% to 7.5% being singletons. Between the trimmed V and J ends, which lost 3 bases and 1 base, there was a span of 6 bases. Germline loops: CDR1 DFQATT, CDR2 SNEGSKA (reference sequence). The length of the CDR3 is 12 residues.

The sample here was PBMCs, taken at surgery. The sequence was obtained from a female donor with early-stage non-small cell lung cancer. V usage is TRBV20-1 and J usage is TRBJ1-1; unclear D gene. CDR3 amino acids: CSASSRNTEAFF. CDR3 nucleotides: TGCAGTGCTAGTTCCAGGAACACTGAAGCTTTCTTT.